The next 18 T cell receptor beta chains were all read from a single sample in a study of blood T cell repertoires in COVID-19. Method: immunoSEQ multiplex PCR; TCRdb's copy keeps in-frame clones and lacks some. The sample lists 430,000 or so clones, roughly 88% occurring once. Sequencing input: PBMCs or T cells enriched from blood (not recorded which). These receptors were obtained from a woman aged 35 to 49 who had recovered from COVID-19.

This clone was observed once. The CDR3 bases are TGTGCCAGCAGCTTAGGGACAGTGGCTGGCTACAATGAGCAGTTCTTC. Protein: CASSLGTVAGYNEQFF. The chain employs TRBV7-9 and TRBJ2-1, with a tentative D call TRBD1 (6 bases). Germline V lookup: CDR1 SEHNR, CDR2 FQNEAQ (reference sequence). This CDR3 comprises 16 residues. Trimming removed 1 base at V and 3 bases at J, with 13 bases between. Combining the CDR3 with reference TRBV7-9 and TRBJ2-1 gives the whole variable domain DTGVSQNPRHKITKRGQNVTFRCDPISEHNRLYWYRQTLGQGPEFLTYFQNEAQLEKSRLLSDRFSAERPKGSFSTLEIQRTEQGDSAMYLCASSLGTVAGYNEQFFGPGTRLTVL.

The chain combines TRBV13 with TRBJ2-5; D may be TRBD1 (5 bases). Per germline, CDR1 PRHDT and CDR2 FYEKMQ (reference sequence). This CDR3 has 13 residues. V lost 3 bases and J lost 6, with 11 bases in between. Written as DNA, the CDR3 is TGTGCCAGCAGCTTTCCAGGGATGAAGACCCAGTACTTC. Translated, it gives CASSFPGMKTQYF.

The gene calls are TRBV4-3 and TRBJ2-3; tentative D call: TRBD2 (6 bases). The CDR3 has 16 residues. The V end was cut by 4 bases, the J end by 6 bases, with 20 bases between. In germline, CDR1 is LGHNA, CDR2 YSLEER. The CDR3 spells CASSLFAGLGLDTQYF. In nucleotides, the CDR3 is TGCGCCAGCAGCCTTTTTGCGGGGTTGGGATTGGATACGCAGTATTTT.

The V call is TRBV6-1, the J call TRBJ1-2; D possibly corresponds to TRBD1 (5 bases). V was shortened by 1 base and J by 8 bases, with 11 bases between the two germline ends. Germline V gene lookup returns CDR1 MNHNS and CDR2 SASEGT. This CDR3 has 13 residues. The CDR3 bases are TGTGCCAGCAGTGAAGTACAGGTTCTAGGCTACACCTTC. This codes for CASSEVQVLGYTF.

The chain is built from TRBV25-1 and TRBJ1-2; maybe TRBD1 (5 bases). There are 14 residues in the CDR3. Germline assignment: CDR1 MGHDK and CDR2 SYGVNS. V lost 3 bases and J lost 4, with 12 bases in between. Here the CDR3 reads CASSDAGNLYGYTF. CDR3 nucleotide sequence: TGTGCCAGCAGTGATGCAGGGAACCTCTATGGCTACACCTTC.

The chain is built from TRBV5-4 and TRBJ2-1; D gene ambiguous. Trimming took 4 bases from V and 0 from J, leaving 11 bases between them. Looked up from germline, CDR1 is SGHNT and CDR2 is YYREEE (reference sequence). The CDR3 has 15 amino acids. In DNA form, the CDR3 reads TGTGCCAGCAGCCAGGAAGTTAGCTCCTACAATGAGCAGTTCTTC. Residues: CASSQEVSSYNEQFF. The variable domain in full, with the rest retrieved from reference TRBV5-4 and TRBJ2-1, is ETGVTQSPTHLIKTRGQQVTLRCSSQSGHNTVSWYQQALGQGPQFIFQYYREEENGRGNFPPRFSGLQFPNYSSELNVNALELDDSALYLCASSQEVSSYNEQFFGPGTRLTVL.

The V gene is TRBV9, the J gene TRBJ1-4; 7 positions agree with TRBD1. From germline, CDR1 is SGDLS and CDR2 YYNGEE. The length of the CDR3 is 14 residues. V trimming: 0 bases; J trimming: 5 bases; junction bases outside the gene matches: 1. CDR3 sequence: CASSVGGQNEKLFF. For the CDR3, the DNA is TGTGCCAGCAGCGTAGGGGGACAGAATGAAAAACTGTTTTTT.

The rearrangement uses TRBV6-5 and TRBJ1-5; D call uncertain. Trimming pared 10 bases from V and 2 bases from J, leaving 18 bases between. Germline V gene data show CDR1 as MNHEY and CDR2 as SVGAGI. The CDR3 sequence is 15 residues long. The CDR3 sequence is CAISMQGSRNQPQHF. The CDR3 DNA reads as TGTGCCATCTCAATGCAAGGGAGTCGCAATCAGCCCCAGCATTTT.

This clone appeared once. V usage is TRBV4-1 and J usage is TRBJ2-7, with TRBD2 identical over 9 bases. The CDR3 extends over 17 amino acids. Trimming took 1 base from V and 1 from J; bases not matched to a gene: 8. The germline V gene has CDR1 MGHRA and CDR2 YSYEKL. CDR3: CASSQVYPTSGSYEQYF. Written as DNA, the CDR3 is TGCGCCAGCAGCCAAGTATACCCGACTAGCGGTTCCTACGAGCAGTACTTC.

The chain has TRBV11-2 and TRBJ2-7; TRBD1 matches 7 bases. The length of the CDR3 is 13 residues. Per germline, CDR1 SGHAT and CDR2 FQNNGV. V lost 5 bases, J lost 4 bases, and 5 bases stayed unmatched. The CDR3 DNA reads as TGTGCCAGCAGCCCAGGGACAGCTTACGAGCAGTACTTC. Amino acids: CASSPGTAYEQYF.

V is TRBV7-9 and J is TRBJ1-2; no clear D gene. V was clipped by 6 bases and J by 0 bases, with 14 bases between them. Looked up from germline, CDR1 is SEHNR and CDR2 is FQNEAQ (reference sequence). CDR3 length equals 15 residues. The CDR3 region is CASRPPTVANYGYTF. CDR3 DNA sequence: TGTGCCAGCAGGCCCCCGACTGTAGCTAACTATGGCTACACCTTC.

The chain uses TRBV11-2 and TRBJ1-4; no reliable D call. The CDR3 is 14 amino acids. The germline V gene has CDR1 SGHAT and CDR2 FQNNGV. The germline V and J ends were trimmed by 4 bases and 6 bases, with 12 bases remaining between them. The DNA for the CDR3 is TGTGCCAGCAGCTCGAGGTACGACGATGAAAAACTGTTTTTT. Translated, it gives CASSSRYDDEKLFF.

The CDR3 bases are TGTGCCAGCTATATTACAGCTAACACTGAAGCTTTCTTT. Translated: CASYITANTEAFF. The chain is built from TRBV21-1 and TRBJ1-1; the D call in the table, TRBD1, was not verified against the DNA. TRBV21-1 corresponds to a pseudogene. The CDR3 length is 13 residues.

The rearrangement links TRBV5-1 to TRBJ1-2, with TRBD1 matching over 7 bases. The CDR3 spans 15 residues. Germline assignment: CDR1 SGHRS and CDR2 YFSETQ. Trimming at V came to 4 bases and at J to 1 base, leaving 7 bases not matched to a gene. This CDR3 is CASSHGDRINYGYTF. The DNA for the CDR3 is TGCGCCAGCAGCCATGGGGACAGAATTAACTATGGCTACACCTTC.

This chain links TRBV29-1 with TRBJ2-1; TRBD2 matches at 7 bases. Trimming cost V 6 bases and J 7 bases; bases outside gene matches: 9. Germline loops: CDR1 SQVTM, CDR2 ANQGSEA. The CDR3 has 13 amino acids. The CDR3 sequence: CSVSRWEGNEQFF. In nucleotides, the CDR3 is TGCAGCGTCTCACGGTGGGAGGGTAATGAGCAGTTCTTC.

The chain combines TRBV6-5 with TRBJ2-3; no firm D call. CDR3 length: 11 amino acids. Between the trimmed V and J ends, which lost 10 bases and 0 bases, there was a span of 5 bases. Germline V gene data show CDR1 as MNHEY and CDR2 as SVGAGI. CDR3 residues: CATSSTDTQYF. DNA for the CDR3: TGTGCCACCTCTAGCACAGATACGCAGTATTTT.

This clone was seen a single time. This chain connects TRBV29-1 to TRBJ2-2; TRBD2 agrees at 9 bases. The CDR3 is 16 amino acids. Germline V CDR1 and CDR2: SQVTM, ANQGSEA. Trimming removed 6 bases from V and 5 bases from J; junction bases left unmatched: 13. The CDR3 DNA is TGCAGCGTCTCCGGGGAAGGCGGGAGGGAGACCGGGGAGCTGTTTTTT. This codes for CSVSGEGGRETGELFF.

The chain couples TRBV5-6 to TRBJ1-4; D remains ambiguous. This CDR3 has 14 residues. Germline CDR1 and CDR2: SGHDT and YYEEEE. V was trimmed by 0 bases and J by 11 bases, leaving 14 bases between them. For the CDR3, the DNA is TGTGCCAGCAGCTTGGGGGCGCATGAGAAGAAACTGTTTTTT. It codes for CASSLGAHEKKLFF.